Each of the 31 T cell receptor beta chains below was sequenced from the same sample in a study of blood T cells in healthy people across ages. Primed by a sample-barcoded 5' primer and a J-beta primer mix, a second PCR proceeded for about 7 to 11 cycles. Each CDR3 protein is one row after TCRdb ran MiXCR on the 5' RACE reads. The sample yields some 800,000 distinct CDR3 sequences, approximately 44% seen once. Sequenced sample: blood. These receptor sequences come from a man between 60 and 70 years old in good health.

The genes are TRBV18 and TRBJ2-7, with 10 bases that match TRBD1. CDR1 KGHSH and CDR2 LQKENI come from the germline V gene. V was clipped by 2 bases and J by 0 bases; unmatched bases: 7. This CDR3 is built from 17 residues. CDR3 region: CASSPLGTGASSYEQYF. CDR3 bases: TGTGCCAGCTCACCATTAGGGACAGGGGCTTCCTCCTACGAGCAGTACTTC. Full variable domain (missing parts from reference TRBV18 and TRBJ2-7): NAGVMQNPRHLVRRRGQEARLRCSPMKGHSHVYWYRQLPEEGLKFMVYLQKENIIDESGMPKERFSAEFPKEGPSILRIQQVVRGDSAAYFCASSPLGTGASSYEQYFGPGTRLTVT.

Many counts were recorded for this clonotype. The V and J genes are TRBV25-1 and TRBJ2-6; D gene uncertain. The V gene's germline CDR1 is MGHDK and CDR2 SYGVNS. V was trimmed by 3 bases and J by 0 bases, leaving 12 bases between them. The CDR3 has 17 amino acids. CDR3 bases: TGTGCCAGCAGTGAGTCTGGGCGGTACTCTGGGGCCAACGTCCTGACTTTC. Protein product: CASSESGRYSGANVLTF.

This chain uses TRBV29-1 with TRBJ2-7; 8 bases align to TRBD1. Trimming removed 5 bases from V and 3 bases from J; junction bases left unmatched: 9. Germline V lookup: CDR1 SQVTM, CDR2 ANQGSEA. This CDR3 region has 14 residues. The CDR3 DNA reads TGCAGCGTTTGCGGACAGGGTGGCAGCTACGAGCAGTACTTC. This codes for CSVCGQGGSYEQYF.

This chain uses TRBV24-1 with TRBJ2-3; no clear D gene. Looked up from germline, CDR1 is KGHDR and CDR2 is SFDVKD. The CDR3 runs 13 residues. Trimming pared 3 bases from V and 4 bases from J, leaving 7 bases between. The CDR3 sequence is CATSDPVADTQYF. DNA for the CDR3: TGTGCCACCAGTGATCCGGTGGCAGATACGCAGTATTTT.

The gene calls are TRBV25-1 and TRBJ1-4, with a possible D match to TRBD1 (6 bases). Trimming pared 3 bases from V and 3 bases from J, leaving 11 bases between. CDR3 length: 15 residues. CDR1 is MGHDK, CDR2 SYGVNS, per germline. CDR3 amino acids: CASSDWDTPNEKLFF. The CDR3 nucleotides read TGTGCCAGCAGTGACTGGGACACCCCTAATGAAAAACTGTTTTTT.

The chain recombines TRBV6-6 with TRBJ2-1; TRBD2 agrees at 11 bases. V lost 7 bases and J lost 10; bases outside the gene matches: 9. CDR3 length equals 14 residues. The V gene's germline CDR1 is MNHNY and CDR2 SVGAGI (reference sequence). The CDR3 DNA sequence: TGTGCCAGCATCGTAGCGGGGGGGCAGGGGGAGCAGTTCTTC. Residues: CASIVAGGQGEQFF.

The J gene is TRBJ1-2, the V gene TRBV3-1; D call uncertain. Deletions cut 0 bases from V and 2 bases from J, with 16 bases between. Germline CDR1 LGHDT, CDR2 YNNKEL (reference sequence). The CDR3 contains 17 residues. The CDR3 protein is CASSQDLFSGRNYGYTF. CDR3 in DNA: TGTGCCAGCAGCCAAGATCTTTTTTCGGGCAGGAACTATGGCTACACCTTC.

This clonotype was found a few times. This chain connects TRBV28 to TRBJ1-1; TRBD1 matches 8 bases. CDR1 is MDHEN, CDR2 SYDVKM, per germline. V trimming: 5 bases; J trimming: 11 bases; junction bases outside the gene matches: 16. This CDR3 has 15 amino acids. CDR3 region: CASSKSRGRSLYAFF. Written as DNA, the CDR3 is TGTGCCAGCAGTAAATCCAGGGGGCGTTCACTTTATGCTTTCTTT.

The rearrangement joins TRBV10-3 to TRBJ2-2; D is perhaps TRBD1 (6 bases). The germline V gene has CDR1 ENHRY and CDR2 SYGVKD. Trimming left V 3 bases short and J 1 base short, with 9 bases between. The CDR3 is 15 amino acids. The CDR3 coding sequence is TGTGCCATCAGTGACAAAGGGGGGAACACCGGGGAGCTGTTTTTT. The encoded protein is CAISDKGGNTGELFF.

This clonotype has a handful of counts. The rearrangement uses TRBV4-3 and TRBJ2-5; D is possibly TRBD1 (7 bases). The CDR3 extends over 16 amino acids. V shed 0 bases and J shed 1 base, with 12 bases lying between them. The germline CDR1 and CDR2 sequences are LGHNA and YSLEER. The CDR3 DNA is TGCGCCAGCAGCCAAGATTGGAGGGACAGCCAAGAGACCCAGTACTTC. It encodes CASSQDWRDSQETQYF.

This clonotype came up many times. The V and J genes are TRBV29-1 and TRBJ1-4; D gene uncertain. This CDR3 is 13 amino acids long. Germline loops: CDR1 SQVTM, CDR2 ANQGSEA. V dropped 2 bases and J dropped 3 bases, with 7 bases sitting between them. CDR3 loop: CSVEYGANEKLFF. Written as DNA, the CDR3 is TGCAGCGTTGAATATGGGGCTAATGAAAAACTGTTTTTT.

In this sample, this clonotype turned up once. The chain has TRBV20-1 and TRBJ2-3, with 7 nucleotides matching TRBD2. Per the germline V gene, CDR1 is DFQATT and CDR2 is SNEGSKA (reference sequence). This CDR3 comprises 14 residues. Trimming cost V 6 bases and J 2 bases; bases outside gene matches: 8. The CDR3 nucleotides read TGCAGTGCCGCCGGACTAGGGGACACAGATACGCAGTATTTT. Translating it yields CSAAGLGDTDTQYF.

This chain joins TRBV7-9 and TRBJ2-1, with 11 positions matching TRBD2. This CDR3 comprises 16 residues. V shed 4 bases and J 2 bases; nucleotides not matched to a gene: 4. Germline V gene lookup returns CDR1 SEHNR and CDR2 FQNEAQ (reference sequence). CDR3 DNA: TGTGCCAGCAGCTCTTCACTAGCGGGGGCCTACAATGAGCAGTTCTTC. This sequence encodes CASSSSLAGAYNEQFF.

V usage is TRBV12-3 or TRBV12-4 and J usage is TRBJ1-2, with D unresolved. The CDR3 is made up of 13 amino acids. V was pared by 4 bases and J by 6 bases, with 12 bases between. The CDR3 reads CASSSTGMNGYTF. The DNA of the CDR3 is TGTGCCAGCAGTTCGACCGGGATGAATGGCTACACCTTC.

The gene calls are TRBV5-1 and TRBJ2-2; D unclear. The CDR3 length is 16 residues. V was clipped by 1 base and J by 1 base, with 11 bases between them. From germline, CDR1 is SGHRS and CDR2 YFSETQ. CDR3 residues: CASSLNPDLNTGELFF. The DNA of the CDR3 is TGCGCCAGCAGCTTGAACCCAGACCTGAACACCGGGGAGCTGTTTTTT.

The chain has TRBV4-3 and TRBJ1-1, with D uncertain. Germline values: CDR1 LGHNA, CDR2 YSLEER. V was cut by 2 bases and J by 5 bases, with 15 bases left in between. This CDR3 is built from 15 residues. DNA of the CDR3: TGCGCCAGCAGCCAAATCTCCAGGACGAGTACTGAAGCTTTCTTT. Residues: CASSQISRTSTEAFF.

This clonotype was observed a handful of times. This chain connects TRBV4-1 to TRBJ2-1; TRBD2 matches at 15 bases. Germline values: CDR1 MGHRA, CDR2 YSYEKL. Trimming removed 7 bases from V and 3 bases from J; junction bases left unmatched: 13. This CDR3 spans 19 amino acids. CDR3 DNA sequence: TGCGCCAGCAAAAGGTTCCGGACTAGCGGGGGGGCTGTCTACAATGAGCAGTTCTTC. Translation: CASKRFRTSGGAVYNEQFF.

This clonotype was counted between two and nine times. The rearrangement links TRBV14 to TRBJ2-7; D may be TRBD1 (6 bases). The CDR3 is 15 amino acids. Trimming took off 2 bases at V and 0 bases at J, with 11 bases between the two ends. Germline CDR1 is SGHDN and CDR2 is FVKESK. This CDR3 is CASSQTGTLSYEQYF. The CDR3 DNA sequence: TGTGCCAGCAGCCAAACCGGGACACTCTCCTACGAGCAGTACTTC.

This chain links TRBV5-1 with TRBJ2-1; D perhaps matches TRBD1 (5 bases). The length of the CDR3 is 16 residues. The V end was cut by 0 bases, the J end by 0 bases, with 10 bases between. The germline CDR1 and CDR2 sequences are SGHRS and YFSETQ. CDR3 loop: CASSLAPTGSYNEQFF. For the CDR3, the DNA is TGCGCCAGCAGCTTGGCCCCCACAGGCTCCTACAATGAGCAGTTCTTC.

The chain is built from TRBV6-2 or TRBV6-3 and TRBJ2-7; no firm D call. Trimming removed 4 bases from V and 6 bases from J, with 10 bases in between. The CDR3 spans 12 residues. From germline, CDR1 is MNHEY and CDR2 SVGEGT. CDR3 bases: TGTGCCAGCAGTTCCAAGTATTTCGAGCAGTACTTC. It yields the protein CASSSKYFEQYF.

The chain is built from TRBV20-1 and TRBJ1-1, with a tentative D call TRBD1 (5 bases). The CDR3 length is 13 residues. Germline assignment: CDR1 DFQATT and CDR2 SNEGSKA (reference sequence). The V and J ends lost 6 bases and 5 bases respectively, with 16 bases between them. CDR3: CSAPRAYGTEAFF. CDR3 bases: TGCAGTGCCCCCAGGGCGTATGGGACTGAAGCTTTCTTT.

This clonotype was detected only a few times. Here the CDR3 reads CASSYPSARMDEQYF. The CDR3 DNA is TGTGCCAGCAGCTACCCATCGGCCAGAATGGACGAGCAGTACTTC. The gene calls are TRBV6-2 or TRBV6-3 and TRBJ2-7, with D hard to call. CDR3 size: 15 residues. Per the germline V gene, CDR1 is MNHEY and CDR2 is SVGEGT. V lost 6 bases and J lost 5, with 20 bases in between.

This chain joins TRBV12-5 and TRBJ2-3, with 7 bases identical to TRBD2. CDR3 size: 14 residues. V shed 6 bases, J shed 0 bases, and the junction held 3 bases outside the gene matches. Germline CDR1 LGHNT, CDR2 FRNRAP. CDR3 amino acids: CASGRGESTDTQYF. The CDR3 region has the DNA TGTGCTAGTGGCCGGGGGGAGAGCACAGATACGCAGTATTTT.

This clonotype was recorded a few times. This chain joins TRBV12-3 or TRBV12-4 and TRBJ1-1, with D unclear. The V end was cut by 7 bases, the J end by 10 bases, with 19 bases between. The CDR3 contains 13 residues. The CDR3 DNA follows: TGTGCCAGCACCCCCGCGGTAGAGGGAAGAGCTTTCTTT. It translates to CASTPAVEGRAFF.

With respect to this clonotype: The germline gene is not matched at one end of the junction; a read error may be the cause. This chain uses TRBV6-5 with TRBJ2-1, with 12 bases fitting TRBD2. CDR3 size: 16 residues. Germline V gives CDR1 MNHEY, CDR2 SVGAGI. The CDR3 DNA reads as TGTGCCAGCAGCCGACTAGCGGGGGTCTCCTACAATGAGCGGTTCTTC. Translated: CASSRLAGVSYNERFF.

The chain couples TRBV6-5 to TRBJ2-1; D perhaps matches TRBD2 (6 bases). The CDR3 length is 14 residues. Trimming left V 2 bases short and J 10 bases short, with 15 bases between. The V gene's germline CDR1 is MNHEY and CDR2 SVGAGI. The CDR3 coding sequence is TGTGCCAGCAGTTACCCGGGCGGCGGGGAAGAGCAGTTCTTC. Amino acid sequence: CASSYPGGGEEQFF.

In this sample, this clonotype turned up a few times. The V and J genes are TRBV6-2 or TRBV6-3 and TRBJ1-6; tentative D call: TRBD1 (5 bases). The CDR3 extends over 14 amino acids. Per germline, CDR1 MNHEY and CDR2 SVGEGT. With 4 bases removed from V and 8 bases from J, the gap between germline ends came to 12 bases. CDR3 sequence reads: CASSSPGLYSPLHF. CDR3 in DNA: TGTGCCAGCAGTTCACCGGGACTTTATTCACCCCTCCACTTT.

This clonotype appeared a few times. This chain links TRBV11-2 with TRBJ2-5; D is possibly TRBD2 (6 bases). Germline V gene sequence: CDR1 SGHAT, CDR2 FQNNGV. Between the trimmed V and J ends, which lost 1 base and 2 bases, there was a span of 17 bases. CDR3 length equals 17 residues. As DNA, the CDR3 is TGTGCCAGCAGCTTAGTAGGTCCGGGGGTGACACAAGAGACCCAGTACTTC. This sequence encodes CASSLVGPGVTQETQYF.

The rearrangement joins TRBV13 to TRBJ2-7; D is unclear. Germline values: CDR1 PRHDT, CDR2 FYEKMQ (reference sequence). Trimming cost V 2 bases and J 2 bases, with 10 bases left between them. CDR3 length: 14 residues. The CDR3 reads CASSLRLIPYEQYF. The DNA of the CDR3 is TGTGCCAGCAGCTTACGTCTAATTCCCTACGAGCAGTACTTC.

This chain connects TRBV12-3 or TRBV12-4 to TRBJ2-1; a weak D match, TRBD2 (5 bases). The CDR3 sequence is 14 residues long. V was pared by 3 bases and J by 4 bases, with 10 bases between. CDR3 residues: CASSFGGFYNEQFF. The CDR3 DNA reads TGTGCCAGCAGTTTTGGCGGGTTTTACAATGAGCAGTTCTTC.

J is TRBJ2-3 and V is TRBV5-1, with D tentatively TRBD2 (5 bases). The CDR3 contains 13 residues. The ends were cut back, 0 bases at V and 9 bases at J, with 11 bases in the middle. CDR1 and CDR2 from the germline V gene are SGHRS and YFSETQ. The CDR3 nucleotides are TGCGCCAGCAGCTTGGATTCTACGGGGACGCAGTATTTT. This gives the protein CASSLDSTGTQYF. The variable domain in full, completed from reference TRBV5-1 and TRBJ2-3, reads KAGVTQTPRYLIKTRGQQVTLSCSPISGHRSVSWYQQTPGQGLQFLFEYFSETQRNKGNFPGRFSGRQFSNSRSEMNVSTLELGDSALYLCASSLDSTGTQYFGPGTRLTVL.